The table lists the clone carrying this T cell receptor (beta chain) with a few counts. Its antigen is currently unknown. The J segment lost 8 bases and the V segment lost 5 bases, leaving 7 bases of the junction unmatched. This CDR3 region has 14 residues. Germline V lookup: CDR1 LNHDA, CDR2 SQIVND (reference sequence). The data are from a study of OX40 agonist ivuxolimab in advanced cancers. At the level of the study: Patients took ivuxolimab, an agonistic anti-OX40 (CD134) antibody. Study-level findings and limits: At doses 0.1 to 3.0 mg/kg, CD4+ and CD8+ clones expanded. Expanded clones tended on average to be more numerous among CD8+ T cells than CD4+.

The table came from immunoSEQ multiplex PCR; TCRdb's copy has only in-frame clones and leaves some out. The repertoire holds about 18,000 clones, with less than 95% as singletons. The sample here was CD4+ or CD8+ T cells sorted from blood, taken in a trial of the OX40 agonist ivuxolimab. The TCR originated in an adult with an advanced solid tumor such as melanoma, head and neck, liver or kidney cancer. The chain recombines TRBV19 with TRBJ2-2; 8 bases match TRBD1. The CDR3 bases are TGTGCCAGTAGTGTCGGGACAGGAGGAGGGGAGCTGTTTTTT. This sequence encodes CASSVGTGGGELFF.